This TCR beta chain was obtained from a study of blood T cell repertoires in COVID-19. The protocol was immunoSEQ multiplex PCR, while the TCRdb copy is restricted to in-frame clones and leaves out a portion. The profile covers some 210,000 clones, with about 87% appearing a single time and over 9% taken by the ten largest. This clone showed up just once. CDR1 MNHEY and CDR2 SVGAGI come from the germline V gene. The CDR3 runs to 14 residues. V dropped 7 bases and J dropped 0 bases, with 10 bases sitting between them. The genes are TRBV6-5 and TRBJ2-4; TRBD2 is a possible D gene (6 bases). Material for sequencing was PBMCs or T cells enriched from blood (not recorded which). The origin of this receptor is a man between 18 and 29 years old with acute COVID-19. The DNA of the CDR3 is TGTGCCAGCACCGTTAGCGGAGCCAAAAACATTCAGTACTTC. It codes for CASTVSGAKNIQYF.